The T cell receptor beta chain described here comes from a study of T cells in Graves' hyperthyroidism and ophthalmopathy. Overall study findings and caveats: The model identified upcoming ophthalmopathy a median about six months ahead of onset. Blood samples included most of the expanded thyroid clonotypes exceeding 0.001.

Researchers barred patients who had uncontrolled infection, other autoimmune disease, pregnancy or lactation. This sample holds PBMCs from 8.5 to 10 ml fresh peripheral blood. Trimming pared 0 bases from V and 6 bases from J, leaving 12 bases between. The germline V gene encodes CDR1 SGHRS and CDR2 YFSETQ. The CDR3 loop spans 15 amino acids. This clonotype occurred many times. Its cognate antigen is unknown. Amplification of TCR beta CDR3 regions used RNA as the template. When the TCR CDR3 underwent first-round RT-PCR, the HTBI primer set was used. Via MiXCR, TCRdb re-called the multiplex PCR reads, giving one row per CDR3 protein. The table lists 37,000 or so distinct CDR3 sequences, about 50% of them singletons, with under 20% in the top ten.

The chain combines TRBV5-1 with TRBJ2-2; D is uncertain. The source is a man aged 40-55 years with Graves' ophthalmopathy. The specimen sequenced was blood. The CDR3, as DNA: TGCGCCAGCAGCTTGGACGCGGTGGGATCCGGGGAGCTGTTTTTT. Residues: CASSLDAVGSGELFF.